One sample yielded the 14 T cell receptor beta chains listed below, sequenced in a study of T cell responses to AZD1222 COVID-19 vaccine listed by TCRdb under 2021. The sample's time point, from its label and the paper: baseline before first vaccination. The method was the immunoSEQ multiplex PCR assay. As stored in TCRdb, this immuneACCESS dataset retains in-frame rearrangements with V and J assigned. A fraction of the clones does not appear; measured against another copy, unresolved V genes explain less than half of the discrepancy, and the remainder lacks a known reason. This sample lists fewer than 150,000 clones; roughly nine tenths were detected once. In total, the top ten clones hold roughly 3.1% of the sample. This sample comprised peripheral blood, obtained on day 0 of AZD1222 vaccination. The receptors shown here come from an adult in good health.

The chain is built from TRBV19 and TRBJ2-1, with a tentative D call TRBD2 (5 bases). V dropped 1 base and J dropped 9 bases, with 19 bases sitting between them. Germline CDR1 LNHDA, CDR2 SQIVND (reference sequence). CDR3 length: 16 residues. In DNA, the CDR3 is TGTGCCAGTAGTATAGTCCCTCTGACGCGGGTGGGTGAGCAGTTCTTC. Translating it yields CASSIVPLTRVGEQFF.

This sequence joins TRBV7-9 and TRBJ2-1; 8 positions agree with TRBD2. The CDR3 loop spans 16 amino acids. The V and J ends lost 7 bases and 8 bases, in that order; junction bases with no gene match: 16. Germline CDR1 SEHNR, CDR2 FQNEAQ (reference sequence). CDR3 in amino acids: CASTKGTGGRVDEQFF. In DNA, the CDR3 is TGTGCCAGCACCAAAGGGACGGGAGGGCGAGTCGATGAGCAGTTCTTC. The whole variable domain, remainder taken from reference TRBV7-9 and TRBJ2-1, is DTGVSQNPRHKITKRGQNVTFRCDPISEHNRLYWYRQTLGQGPEFLTYFQNEAQLEKSRLLSDRFSAERPKGSFSTLEIQRTEQGDSAMYLCASTKGTGGRVDEQFFGPGTRLTVL.

This clone was picked up a small number of times. V is TRBV29-1 and J is TRBJ1-2; D possibly corresponds to TRBD1 (5 bases). CDR3 length: 13 residues. Trimming took 4 bases from V and 5 from J, leaving 14 bases between them. Germline V gene sequence: CDR1 SQVTM, CDR2 ANQGSEA. This CDR3 reads CSVGIPGEYGYTF. CDR3 sequence (DNA): TGCAGCGTTGGAATTCCGGGGGAATATGGCTACACCTTC.

The V call is TRBV29-1, the J call TRBJ2-1, with 16 bases that match TRBD2. Losses at the gene ends were 6 bases for V and 1 base for J; bases not matched to a gene: 9. The CDR3 is 18 amino acids. Per the germline V gene, CDR1 is SQVTM and CDR2 is ANQGSEA. CDR3 residues: CSVRRGTSGRASYNEQFF. The CDR3 nucleotides are TGCAGCGTGAGACGAGGGACTAGCGGGAGGGCGTCCTACAATGAGCAGTTCTTC.

The chain combines TRBV10-2 with TRBJ2-5; 7 bases align to TRBD1. The CDR3 totals 15 residues. Losses at the gene ends were 4 bases for V and 3 bases for J; bases not matched to a gene: 8. Germline CDR1 WSHSY, CDR2 SAAADI. CDR3 residues: CASSGQGVQKETQYF. The CDR3 DNA reads TGCGCCAGCAGTGGGCAGGGGGTGCAAAAAGAGACCCAGTACTTC.

The chain carries TRBV27 and TRBJ1-2, with D unresolved. This CDR3 is 16 amino acids long. Germline loops: CDR1 MNHEY, CDR2 SMNVEV (reference sequence). V was clipped by 2 bases and J by 0 bases, with 13 bases between them. The CDR3 DNA reads as TGTGCCAGCAGTTTACTGCCTTTGAGAGCTAACTATGGCTACACCTTC. It yields the protein CASSLLPLRANYGYTF.

V and J are TRBV28 and TRBJ2-1; D may correspond to TRBD1 or TRBD2 (5 bases each). V was clipped by 5 bases and J by 7 bases, with 9 bases between them. Looked up from germline, CDR1 is MDHEN and CDR2 is SYDVKM. The CDR3 has 12 residues. CDR3 residues: CASSGGWNEQFF. CDR3 nucleotide sequence: TGTGCCAGCAGTGGGGGATGGAATGAGCAGTTCTTC.

The chain uses TRBV25-1 and TRBJ2-4, with D tentatively TRBD1 or TRBD2 (5 bases each). This CDR3 spans 15 amino acids. Between the trimmed V and J ends, which lost 1 base and 4 bases, there was a span of 11 bases. The germline gives CDR1 MGHDK, CDR2 SYGVNS. CDR3 sequence: CASSEFSGPKNIQYF. In DNA form, the CDR3 reads TGTGCCAGCAGTGAATTTTCGGGGCCTAAAAACATTCAGTACTTC.

This clone is a singleton in its sample. V is TRBV5-1 and J is TRBJ1-3; D might be TRBD1 (5 bases). V was shortened by 4 bases and J by 3 bases, with 14 bases between the two germline ends. This CDR3 is built from 15 residues. Germline CDR1 reads SGHRS; CDR2 reads YFSETQ. CDR3 protein: CASSQDGGIGNTIYF. CDR3 sequence (DNA): TGCGCCAGCAGCCAGGACGGGGGAATTGGAAACACCATATATTTT.

The chain couples TRBV3-1 (or the pseudogene TRBV3-2) to TRBJ1-1; D might be TRBD1 (5 bases). Between the trimmed V and J ends, which lost 4 bases and 1 base, there was a span of 13 bases. The CDR3 spans 15 residues. Germline assignment: CDR1 LGHDT and CDR2 YNNKEL (reference sequence). This chain's CDR3 is CASSPGALGNTEAFF. CDR3 in DNA: TGTGCCAGCAGCCCTGGGGCATTGGGGAACACTGAAGCTTTCTTT.

The rearrangement links TRBV30 to TRBJ1-2, with D unresolved. The V and J ends lost 3 bases and 8 bases respectively, with 16 bases between them. The germline gives CDR1 GTSNPN, CDR2 SVGIG (reference sequence). This CDR3 contains 13 residues. Here the CDR3 DNA reads TGTGCCTGGAGAAGAGGGCTGACCGGGGGCTACACCTTC. Encoded protein: CAWRRGLTGGYTF. Supplemented by reference TRBV30 and TRBJ1-2, the full variable domain reads SQTIHQWPATLVQPVGSPLSLECTVEGTSNPNLYWYRQAAGRGLQLLFYSVGIGQISSEVPQNLSASRPQDRQFILSSKKLLLSDSGFYLCAWRRGLTGGYTFGSGTRLTVV.

The chain is built from TRBV18 and TRBJ1-4; D unresolved. The CDR3 consists of 14 residues. V was pared by 3 bases and J by 6 bases, with 11 bases between. Germline CDR1 and CDR2: KGHSH and LQKENI. The CDR3 DNA sequence: TGTGCCAGCTCACCTTTGGGAAGGGATGAAAAACTGTTTTTT. Its translation is CASSPLGRDEKLFF.

V gene TRBV7-8 combines with J gene TRBJ1-5, with TRBD1 matching over 8 bases. Trimming took 5 bases from V and 7 from J; bases not matched to a gene: 10. Germline V CDR1 and CDR2: SGHVS, FQNEAQ. This CDR3 has 15 residues. In DNA form, the CDR3 reads TGTGCCAGCAGCGCCCGCCGGACAGGGTTCCAGCCCCAGCATTTT. The encoded protein is CASSARRTGFQPQHF.

The chain employs TRBV19 and TRBJ2-7; D is possibly TRBD2 (6 bases). The CDR3 runs to 16 residues. V dropped 4 bases and J dropped 4 bases, with 20 bases sitting between them. Per the germline V gene, CDR1 is LNHDA and CDR2 is SQIVND (reference sequence). CDR3 amino acids: CASSRDSGPGGYEQYF. The CDR3 nucleotides are TGTGCCAGTAGTAGAGATAGCGGTCCCGGTGGATACGAGCAGTACTTC. The entire variable domain, with the rest obtained from reference TRBV19 and TRBJ2-7, is as follows: DGGITQSPKYLFRKEGQNVTLSCEQNLNHDAMYWYRQDPGQGLRLIYYSQIVNDFQKGDIAEGYSVSREKKESFPLTVTSAQKNPTAFYLCASSRDSGPGGYEQYFGPGTRLTVT.